The source of this T cell receptor beta chain is a study of graft-versus-host responses after intestinal transplantation. Study as a whole: Transplant types were multivisceral, liver-intestinal, or isolated intestinal. Every recipient had anti-thymocyte globulin induction and 3 to 4 years of tacrolimus plus steroids.

With regard to this clone: Its antigen is currently unknown.

Repertoires were generated with immunoSEQ multiplex PCR, while TCRdb's copy carries only in-frame clones and drops some. The sample records tens of thousands of clones, more than 90% being singletons. General study findings and limits: GvH clone levels peaked in circulation, and this peak was associated with early post-transplant HvG declines. GvH clones were found in recipient marrow; some appeared first in ileum or blood.

The material was PBMCs, obtained 16 days after intestinal transplant. This receptor was taken from a human patient who received an intestinal transplant, so some T cells may come from the graft donor.

CDR3: CASSLRETQYF. Here the CDR3 DNA reads TGTGCCAGCAGTTTGAGGGAGACCCAGTACTTC. The genes are TRBV28 and TRBJ2-5; no definite D call. Germline lookup yields CDR1 MDHEN and CDR2 SYDVKM. The ends were cut back, 3 bases at V and 5 bases at J, with 4 bases in the middle. The CDR3 contains 11 residues.